This TCR beta chain derives from a study of T-cell memory formation after mild COVID-19. One entry per CDR3 protein, called by TCRdb with MiXCR from the 5' RACE reads. The sample records 250,000 to 300,000 distinct CDR3 sequences, about 16% being singletons. CDR1 is SEHNR and CDR2 is FQNEAQ in the germline V gene (reference sequence). Trimming cost V 8 bases and J 0 bases, with 17 bases left between them. The CDR3 has 17 amino acids. The sequencing input was PBMCs or a T cell subset sorted from them (not recorded which). This chain connects TRBV7-9 to TRBJ2-6; D is uncertain. The clonotype comes from a man younger than 35 who had mild COVID-19 (a few samples of this study predate the infection). Cell type and time point are not known. The CDR3: CASSDRWANSGANVLTF. The CDR3 nucleotides read TGTGCCAGCTCAGATCGTTGGGCGAACTCTGGGGCCAACGTCCTGACTTTC.